This is a list of T cell receptor beta chains from one sample in a study of response to subunit inactivated influenza vaccine. MiXCR was run by TCRdb on the RT-PCR reads, yielding one entry per CDR3 protein. The table has under 750,000 distinct CDR3 sequences, around 11% seen once. This sample comprised PBMCs from blood, obtained on the day of vaccination. The receptors shown here come from a man in his fifties or sixties who received an inactivated influenza vaccine. Both conserved end residues are trimmed from each CDR3. D genes are given only for firm matches. Clone size is stated in some rows and not others, as once, few, many or a class when expanded.

abundance,d_gene,v_gene,CDR3aa
NA,NA,TRBV28,ASRIGRDSYEQY
NA,NA,TRBV6-1,ASNLGGINEKLF
NA,NA,TRBV5-1,ASSSGRRNEYEKLF
few,NA,TRBV30,AWSLAGLDTQY
few,NA,TRBV20-1,SARDRDLLYNEQF
few,NA,TRBV7-8,ASSLGGGTFPSSGNTIY
few,TRBD1,TRBV14,ASSQRTGRETQY
few,NA,TRBV6-1,ASRFGGLTHEQY
NA,TRBD2,TRBV6-2/TRBV6-3,ASKASGPAGWF
few,TRBD2,TRBV20-1,SARREGHGGELF
few,NA,TRBV11-2,ASSLFGGASSGELF
few,TRBD2,TRBV28,ASSSSTSGTLTYEQY
many,NA,TRBV28,ASSLLSGLSYEQY
few,TRBD2,TRBV9,ASSLGTSGRKNIQY
few,TRBD1,TRBV4-2,ASSLQGVGYEQY
many,TRBD1,TRBV5-1,ASSADREPYNEQF
NA,NA,TRBV7-2,ASSLLLGYEQY
many,NA,TRBV7-2,ASSPIAAKNIQY
few,NA,TRBV27,ASSLSIGVAYNSPLH
many,NA,TRBV27,ASGAKDSTTGELF
NA,TRBD2,TRBV12-3/TRBV12-4,ASSSGLAFGTDTQY
few,NA,TRBV2,ASTPESTDTQY
NA,NA,TRBV10-3,AISEGTTLGNQPQH
NA,TRBD1,TRBV7-3,ASSLTGQGAAVYEQF
many,TRBD1,TRBV5-1,ASSYYGTVEETQY
few,NA,TRBV7-9,ASSLVMGRQETQY
few,NA,TRBV10-3,AISESPDNEQF
many,NA,TRBV20-1,SAMGPNTEAF
NA,NA,TRBV14,ASSQGSITDTQY
many,NA,TRBV14,ASSQAWLNEQF
NA,NA,TRBV4-1,ASSQVDGAGNTIY
NA,NA,TRBV20-1,SPTASSDEQF
many,NA,TRBV20-1,SARDLIVGSQPQH
many,NA,TRBV7-2,ASSLDGPGYEQY
few,TRBD2,TRBV20-1,SARRGGRTYEQY
NA,TRBD1,TRBV23-1,ASSQSCTGGDEQY
few,NA,TRBV7-6,ASPPCVSGANVLT
few,TRBD1,TRBV6-4,ASSERTGIGTDTQY
few,TRBD1,TRBV28,ASRPGQLNTGELF
few,TRBD1,TRBV4-3,ASSRGTGTSYEQY
few,NA,TRBV20-1,SASGSGTGELF
few,NA,TRBV29-1,SVGGSPYYNEQF
few,NA,TRBV28,ASSLWSSISTDTQY
few,TRBD2,TRBV27,ASSLGGASGRTVGELF
few,TRBD1,TRBV5-1,ASKGTGVSPLH
few,NA,TRBV11-2,ASSLGAGPLGQY
NA,TRBD1,TRBV20-1,SARVPGQGRIQPQH
few,TRBD1,TRBV11-2,ASSTPWTGGSKNIQY
few,TRBD1,TRBV3-1,ASSQGWGQGYEQY
NA,NA,TRBV4-1,ASSQSRLGATDTQY
few,TRBD1,TRBV18,ASSPGRGYDATGELF
few,NA,TRBV12-3/TRBV12-4,ASSPSGLNTGELF
many,TRBD1,TRBV9,ASSGQGWNTEAF
NA,TRBD2,TRBV6-1,ASSEGGGPYEQY
few,TRBD1,TRBV15,ATSGDRGFSPLH
few,NA,TRBV27,ASRQTLSTDTQY